These 23 T cell receptor beta chains were sequenced from one sample in a study of long-term antiretroviral therapy in people with HIV. Investigators performed immunoSEQ version v3.0 at survey level. Generated by immunoSEQ multiplex PCR, the TCRdb table keeps only in-frame clones and is missing some. Seen here are over 15,000 clones, around 80% observed once, and the top ten hold 4% to 5%. The input for sequencing was unsorted PBMCs, taken 0.1 years before starting antiretroviral therapy. Receptors were obtained from a man between 18 and 35 years old with HIV.

J is TRBJ2-5 and V is TRBV15; D gene unclear. The CDR3 is 14 residues long. The V gene's germline CDR1 is LNHNV and CDR2 YYDKDF (reference sequence). Trimming took 3 bases from V and 4 from J, leaving 12 bases between them. CDR3 sequence: CATSRSTQGETQYF. Written as DNA, the CDR3 is TGTGCCACCAGCAGGTCGACCCAAGGAGAGACCCAGTACTTC.

This CDR3 reads CASSYTSGTEAFF. The CDR3 nucleotides are TGTGCCAGCAGTTACACGAGTGGGACTGAAGCTTTCTTT. This sequence joins TRBV6-5 and TRBJ1-1; D ambiguous. The CDR3 has 13 residues. V lost 2 bases to trimming and J lost 5 bases, with 9 bases between them. The germline gives CDR1 MNHEY, CDR2 SVGAGI.

This chain joins TRBV7-3 and TRBJ2-5, with a possible D match to TRBD1 (6 bases). Germline V lookup: CDR1 SGHTA, CDR2 FQGTGA. The CDR3 has 15 amino acids. Trimming removed 5 bases from V and 4 bases from J, with 17 bases in between. CDR3 protein: CASSQTRGDPETQYF. The CDR3 DNA follows: TGTGCCAGCAGCCAAACCAGGGGAGATCCAGAGACCCAGTACTTC.

V usage is TRBV11-2 and J usage is TRBJ2-7; D unclear. Per the germline V gene, CDR1 is SGHAT and CDR2 is FQNNGV. The CDR3 totals 13 residues. Between the trimmed V and J ends, which lost 1 base and 6 bases, there was a span of 10 bases. The CDR3 nucleotides read TGTGCCAGCAGCTTAGGCCAGCTACCCGAGCAGTACTTC. Translation: CASSLGQLPEQYF.

The chain has TRBV18 and TRBJ2-7; D is undetermined. The ends were cut back, 2 bases at V and 4 bases at J, with 6 bases in the middle. CDR1 is KGHSH, CDR2 LQKENI, per germline. This CDR3 is built from 12 residues. The CDR3 sequence: CASSPTDYEQYF. The CDR3 DNA follows: TGTGCCAGCTCACCAACGGATTACGAGCAGTACTTC.

The chain employs TRBV27 and TRBJ2-2; D might be TRBD2 (5 bases). The germline CDR1 and CDR2 sequences are MNHEY and SMNVEV (reference sequence). The V gene lost 6 bases and the J gene lost 5 bases, with 13 bases spanning the gap. The CDR3 has 14 residues. CDR3 DNA: TGTGCCAGCAGGGTCTTGGAGGTAACCGGGGAGCTGTTTTTT. Its translation: CASRVLEVTGELFF.

The chain couples TRBV19 to TRBJ1-1; D uncertain. Germline loops: CDR1 LNHDA, CDR2 SQIVND (reference sequence). The V and J ends lost 7 bases and 5 bases respectively, with 8 bases between them. The CDR3 is made up of 11 amino acids. CDR3 in DNA: TGTGCCAGTAAGGTGGGAACTGAAGCTTTCTTT. It codes for CASKVGTEAFF.

V and J are TRBV5-6 and TRBJ2-1, with a possible D match to TRBD2 (5 bases). Germline V lookup: CDR1 SGHDT, CDR2 YYEEEE. This CDR3 comprises 17 residues. The V end lost 0 bases, the J end lost 7 bases, and 20 bases lay between the germline ends. The CDR3 DNA reads TGTGCCAGCAGCTTGGCCGTGTTCGTGGGAGAACGGAATGAGCAGTTCTTC. Translation gives CASSLAVFVGERNEQFF.

This clone occurred once. V usage is TRBV28 and J usage is TRBJ2-5; 9 nucleotides align to TRBD2. The CDR3 totals 16 residues. Germline V gene data show CDR1 as MDHEN and CDR2 as SYDVKM. J was trimmed by 1 base and V by 4 bases; bases with no gene match: 7. The DNA for the CDR3 is TGTGCCAGCAGTTCAGGGGGAGCGGGGGGCCAAGAGACCCAGTACTTC. This gives the protein CASSSGGAGGQETQYF. Full variable domain (missing parts from reference TRBV28 and TRBJ2-5): DVKVTQSSRYLVKRTGEKVFLECVQDMDHENMFWYRQDPGLGLRLIYFSYDVKMKEKGDIPEGYSVSREKKERFSLILESASTNQTSMYLCASSSGGAGGQETQYFGPGTRLLVL.

The CDR3 DNA reads as TGTGCCAGTACAAACCCGGGACAGAGAATCTCTGGGGCCAACGTCCTGACTTTC. Translation: CASTNPGQRISGANVLTF. J is TRBJ2-6 and V is TRBV19, with 7 nucleotides matching TRBD1. Germline-derived CDR1 and CDR2 are LNHDA and SQIVND (reference sequence). CDR3 size: 18 residues. The V and J ends lost 7 bases and 0 bases, in that order; junction bases with no gene match: 12.

The chain uses TRBV7-3 and TRBJ1-3; D remains ambiguous. From germline, CDR1 is SGHTA and CDR2 FQGTGA. V lost 1 base to trimming and J lost 1 base, with 5 bases between them. The CDR3 spans 14 residues. The CDR3 here is CASSLSVSGNTIYF. The DNA for the CDR3 is TGTGCCAGCAGCTTAAGCGTTTCTGGAAACACCATATATTTT.

The chain employs TRBV14 and TRBJ2-5; 7 bases are a match to TRBD2. Germline CDR1 SGHDN, CDR2 FVKESK. The CDR3 has 15 residues. Trimming cost V 3 bases and J 3 bases; bases outside gene matches: 7. For the CDR3, the DNA is TGTGCCAGCAGCCAGGGACTACGGGGGGAAGAGACCCAGTACTTC. Translation: CASSQGLRGEETQYF.

CDR3: CASGDRGREAFF. In DNA form, the CDR3 reads TGTGCCAGCGGGGACAGGGGGCGTGAAGCTTTCTTT. V usage is TRBV28 and J usage is TRBJ1-1; 12 bases are shared with TRBD1. This CDR3 has 12 residues. Germline V gene lookup returns CDR1 MDHEN and CDR2 SYDVKM. With V trimmed by 8 bases and J by 7 bases, 2 bases remained unmatched.

The chain joins TRBV5-4 to TRBJ1-2; D gene ambiguous. With 0 bases removed from V and 4 bases from J, the gap between germline ends came to 13 bases. The CDR3 length is 15 residues. Germline assignment: CDR1 SGHNT and CDR2 YYREEE (reference sequence). CDR3 amino acids: CASSLVGGGGYGYTF. The CDR3 DNA sequence: TGTGCCAGCAGCTTGGTAGGAGGTGGAGGCTATGGCTACACCTTC. The full variable domain, completed using reference TRBV5-4 and TRBJ1-2, is ETGVTQSPTHLIKTRGQQVTLRCSSQSGHNTVSWYQQALGQGPQFIFQYYREEENGRGNFPPRFSGLQFPNYSSELNVNALELDDSALYLCASSLVGGGGYGYTFGSGTRLTVV.

The chain is built from TRBV7-2 and TRBJ2-7; 7 bases match TRBD1. Trimming cost V 1 base and J 6 bases; bases outside gene matches: 9. The CDR3 has 15 residues. Germline assignment: CDR1 SGHTA and CDR2 FQGNSA. The CDR3, as DNA: TGTGCCAGCAGCTTAGGGGCAGGGGGAATCGGCGAGCAGTACTTC. It specifies CASSLGAGGIGEQYF.

This chain joins TRBV7-6 and TRBJ2-2, with D unclear. Trimming removed 2 bases from V and 3 bases from J, with 4 bases in between. Germline V gives CDR1 SGHVS, CDR2 FNYEAQ. CDR3 length: 13 residues. CDR3 sequence (DNA): TGTGCCAGCAGCTTAACGGACACCGGGGAGCTGTTTTTT. Its protein product is CASSLTDTGELFF. Drawing the rest from reference TRBV7-6 and TRBJ2-2, the complete variable domain is GAGVSQSPRYKVTKRGQDVALRCDPISGHVSLYWYRQALGQGPEFLTYFNYEAQQDKSGLPNDRFSAERPEGSISTLTIQRTEQRDSAMYRCASSLTDTGELFFGEGSRLTVL.

This chain uses TRBV11-1 with TRBJ1-1; 9 bases map to TRBD1. Germline lookup yields CDR1 SGHAT and CDR2 FQDESV (reference sequence). The CDR3 has 15 residues. With V trimmed by 2 bases and J by 6 bases, 7 bases remained unmatched. CDR3 residues: CASSLSQTGGAEAFF. Written as DNA, the CDR3 is TGTGCCAGCAGCTTATCTCAGACAGGGGGAGCTGAAGCTTTCTTT.

The chain links TRBV5-1 to TRBJ2-3; D is unresolved. Germline CDR1 SGHRS, CDR2 YFSETQ. This CDR3 spans 14 amino acids. Trimming shortened V by 6 bases and J by 3 bases, and 14 bases separated the two germline ends. Written as DNA, the CDR3 is TGCGCCAGCAACCTAGAACTCCGAACAGATACGCAGTATTTT. Protein sequence: CASNLELRTDTQYF.

This chain uses TRBV7-2 with TRBJ1-3, with D perhaps TRBD1 (5 bases). Trimming removed 1 base from V and 0 bases from J, with 10 bases in between. Germline values: CDR1 SGHTA, CDR2 FQGNSA. The CDR3 has 16 residues. Here the CDR3 DNA reads TGTGCCAGCAGCTTAGTGGGACCGAGCTCTGGAAACACCATATATTTT. Translated: CASSLVGPSSGNTIYF.

CDR3 in amino acids: CASRPGQGAPGELFF. The CDR3 coding sequence is TGTGCCAGCAGACCGGGACAGGGGGCCCCCGGGGAGCTGTTTTTT. This rearrangement joins TRBV6-5 to TRBJ2-2, with 12 bases matching TRBD1. The trim removed 6 bases at V and 6 bases at J, leaving 5 bases unmatched. The CDR3 totals 15 residues. Germline assignment: CDR1 MNHEY and CDR2 SVGAGI.

The chain is built from TRBV13 and TRBJ2-7; TRBD2 matches 7 bases. Germline loops: CDR1 PRHDT, CDR2 FYEKMQ (reference sequence). The V gene end was trimmed by 5 bases and the J gene end by 7 bases; junction bases not matched to a gene: 8. The CDR3 extends over 13 amino acids. The CDR3 sequence: CASSPLEAGEQYF. Written as DNA, the CDR3 is TGTGCCAGCAGCCCCCTGGAAGCGGGGGAGCAGTACTTC.

The rearrangement joins TRBV5-1 to TRBJ1-4; no firm D call. Per the germline V gene, CDR1 is SGHRS and CDR2 is YFSETQ. V shed 0 bases and J shed 4 bases, with 10 bases lying between them. The CDR3 has 15 residues. CDR3 DNA: TGCGCCAGCAGCTTGGGGACGCGAGGTAATGAAAAACTGTTTTTT. It specifies CASSLGTRGNEKLFF.

This chain connects TRBV7-2 to TRBJ2-7; 12 nucleotides align to TRBD1. Per the germline V gene, CDR1 is SGHTA and CDR2 is FQGNSA. The CDR3 totals 14 residues. The V segment lost 6 bases and the J segment 6 bases; nucleotides outside the gene matches: 6. CDR3 sequence reads: CASRMGQGAGEQYF. The CDR3 DNA follows: TGTGCCAGCAGAATGGGACAGGGGGCTGGCGAGCAGTACTTC.